The rows below give T cell receptor beta chains drawn from one sample of a study of PD-1 blockade in classical Hodgkin lymphoma. Assay used: immunoSEQ multiplex PCR; TCRdb lists only in-frame clones, some missing. Here the sample spans over 35,000 clones, around 86% being singletons. Sequencing was performed on peripheral blood mononuclear cells (PBMCs), taken at baseline. These receptors were taken from a human donor with classical Hodgkin lymphoma. Both conserved end residues are trimmed from each CDR3. Each record gives: J gene, V gene, CDR3 length, CDR3 protein.

j_call: TRBJ2-7
v_call: TRBV6-1
cdr3_length: 12
cdr3_aa: AGTLYHAGGEQY

j_call: TRBJ1-4
v_call: TRBV5-4
cdr3_length: 12
cdr3_aa: ASSLFGVNEKLF

j_call: TRBJ1-1
v_call: TRBV5-1
cdr3_length: 11
cdr3_aa: ASSLTGATEAF

j_call: TRBJ2-7
v_call: TRBV18
cdr3_length: 13
cdr3_aa: ASSPSGAPNYEQY

j_call: TRBJ2-5
v_call: TRBV7-9
cdr3_length: 14
cdr3_aa: ASSFSAINLGETQY

j_call: TRBJ2-1
v_call: TRBV5-6
cdr3_length: 15
cdr3_aa: ASSFLAGAGPYNEQF

j_call: TRBJ2-7
v_call: TRBV9
cdr3_length: 14
cdr3_aa: ASSATGGAGSYEQY

j_call: TRBJ2-1
v_call: TRBV15
cdr3_length: 15
cdr3_aa: ATSRVIGRSSYNEQF

j_call: -
v_call: TRBV5-4
cdr3_length: 11
cdr3_aa: ASSWGQAYEQY

j_call: TRBJ2-7
v_call: TRBV10-3
cdr3_length: 12
cdr3_aa: AIRPAPSSYEQY

j_call: TRBJ1-2
v_call: TRBV6-5
cdr3_length: 13
cdr3_aa: ASSYQGQGAYGYT

j_call: TRBJ1-4
v_call: TRBV4-1
cdr3_length: 13
cdr3_aa: ASSQTYPANEKLF

j_call: TRBJ2-3
v_call: TRBV29-1
cdr3_length: 11
cdr3_aa: SGTGATTDTQY

j_call: TRBJ1-2
v_call: TRBV19
cdr3_length: 11
cdr3_aa: ASSSRQGGGYT

j_call: TRBJ2-7
v_call: TRBV7-3
cdr3_length: 12
cdr3_aa: ASSLGPFPYEQY

j_call: TRBJ2-7
v_call: TRBV6-9
cdr3_length: 10
cdr3_aa: ASTGRAHEQY

j_call: TRBJ2-7
v_call: TRBV6-5
cdr3_length: 10
cdr3_aa: ASGRFPYEQY

j_call: TRBJ1-5
v_call: TRBV6-5
cdr3_length: 12
cdr3_aa: ASSQRGNNQPQH

j_call: TRBJ2-1
v_call: TRBV19
cdr3_length: 12
cdr3_aa: ASSSGGTDNEQF

j_call: TRBJ2-1
v_call: TRBV5-4
cdr3_length: 14
cdr3_aa: ASSAGARSSYNEQF

j_call: TRBJ2-1
v_call: TRBV27
cdr3_length: 15
cdr3_aa: ASSLNSGSLAGVRQF

j_call: TRBJ2-7
v_call: TRBV9
cdr3_length: 14
cdr3_aa: ASSVDPGVLPYEQY

j_call: TRBJ2-1
v_call: TRBV14
cdr3_length: 12
cdr3_aa: ASSQDLGDNEQF

j_call: TRBJ2-7
v_call: TRBV27
cdr3_length: 11
cdr3_aa: ASSFRGHYEQY

j_call: TRBJ2-3
v_call: TRBV11-2
cdr3_length: 14
cdr3_aa: ASSLELSFYTDTQY